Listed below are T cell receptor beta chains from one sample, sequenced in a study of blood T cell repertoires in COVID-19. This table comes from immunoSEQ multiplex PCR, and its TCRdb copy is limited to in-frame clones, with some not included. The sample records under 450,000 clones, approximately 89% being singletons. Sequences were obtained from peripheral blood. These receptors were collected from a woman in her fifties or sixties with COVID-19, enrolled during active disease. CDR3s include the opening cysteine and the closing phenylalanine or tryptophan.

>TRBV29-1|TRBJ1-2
CSVDKGEGGVYGYTF
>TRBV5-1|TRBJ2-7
CASSLLVAGGPNEQYF
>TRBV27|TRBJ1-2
CASSQDGQGLNGYTF
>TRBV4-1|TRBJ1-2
CASSQGNRGSYGYTF
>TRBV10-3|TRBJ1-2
CAISVPGTEYGYTF
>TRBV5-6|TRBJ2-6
CASSPVSGETGANVLTF
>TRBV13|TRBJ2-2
CASFLQGATGELFF
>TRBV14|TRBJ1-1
CASSPPAGGTEAFF
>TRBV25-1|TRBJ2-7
CASSERGAGDEQYF
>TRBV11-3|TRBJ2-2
CASSFLGTSGGAVGTGELFF
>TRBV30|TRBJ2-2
CAWSVLLIQANTGELFF
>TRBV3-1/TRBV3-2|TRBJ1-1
CASRPQGANTEAFF
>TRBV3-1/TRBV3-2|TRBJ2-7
CASSQGFGTGMPYEQYF
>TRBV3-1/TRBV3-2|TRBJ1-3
CASSAPGQGGNTIYF
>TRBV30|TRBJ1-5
CAWTRDRFNQPQHF
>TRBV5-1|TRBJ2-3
CASRGLDTQYF
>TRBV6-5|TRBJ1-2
CASSHRDRDSGYTF
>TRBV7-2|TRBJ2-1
CASSLVGADEQFF
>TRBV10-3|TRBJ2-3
CAISDQAGSADTQYF
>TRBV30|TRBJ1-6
CAWRLTGRSYNSPLHF
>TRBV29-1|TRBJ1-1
CSVSVGQNTEAFF
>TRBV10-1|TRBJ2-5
CASSSGTGRETQYF
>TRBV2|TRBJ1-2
CASRLGAPNYGYTF
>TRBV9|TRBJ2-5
CASSVGPGETQYF
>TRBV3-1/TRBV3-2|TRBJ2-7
CASSPQRDMEQYF
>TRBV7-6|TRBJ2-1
CASSLEQWHEQFF
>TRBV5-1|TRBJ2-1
CASSLVGGAYEQFF
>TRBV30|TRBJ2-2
CAWSRDQGHTGELFF
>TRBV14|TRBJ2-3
CASSQGRTSGVGDTQYF
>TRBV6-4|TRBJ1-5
CASSNRGFSNQPQHF
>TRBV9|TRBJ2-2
CASSVVGTGGNTGELFF
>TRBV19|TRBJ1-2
CASSIGETGLGYTF
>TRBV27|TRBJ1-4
CASSSGTARVLFF
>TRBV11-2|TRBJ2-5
CASSSRPGTEQETQYF
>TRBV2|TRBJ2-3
CASRLGHRTDTQYF
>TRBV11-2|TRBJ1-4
CASSLSGTGGGEKLFF
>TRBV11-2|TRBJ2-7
CASSLVGGTYEQYF
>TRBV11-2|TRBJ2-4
CASSLAQALNIQYF
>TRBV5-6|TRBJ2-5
CASSSWDRVRETQYF
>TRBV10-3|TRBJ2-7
CAIRGQGAHEQYF
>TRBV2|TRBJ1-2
CASTPLGPNGYTF
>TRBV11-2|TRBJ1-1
CASSLGTENTEAFF
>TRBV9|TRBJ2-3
CASSPRLATSTDTQYF
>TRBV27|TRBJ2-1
CASSLGGGAYNEQFF
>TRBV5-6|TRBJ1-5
CASSSLGGGANQPQHF
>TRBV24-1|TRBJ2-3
CATSAPETSTDTQYF